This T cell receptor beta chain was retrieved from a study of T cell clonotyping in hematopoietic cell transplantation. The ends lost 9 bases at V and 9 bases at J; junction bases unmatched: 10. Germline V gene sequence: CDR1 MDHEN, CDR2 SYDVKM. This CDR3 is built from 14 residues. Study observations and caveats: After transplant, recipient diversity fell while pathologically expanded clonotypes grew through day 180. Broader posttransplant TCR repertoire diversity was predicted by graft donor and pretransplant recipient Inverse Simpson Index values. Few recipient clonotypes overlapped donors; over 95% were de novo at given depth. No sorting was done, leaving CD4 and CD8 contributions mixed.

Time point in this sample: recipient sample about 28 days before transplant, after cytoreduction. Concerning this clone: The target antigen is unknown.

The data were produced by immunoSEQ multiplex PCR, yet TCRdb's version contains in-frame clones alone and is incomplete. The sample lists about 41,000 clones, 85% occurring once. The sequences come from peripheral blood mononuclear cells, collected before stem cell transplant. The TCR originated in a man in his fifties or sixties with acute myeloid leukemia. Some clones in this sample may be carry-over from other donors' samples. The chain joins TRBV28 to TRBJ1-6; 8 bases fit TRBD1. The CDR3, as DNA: TGTGCCAGTCGGACAGGGCTGGGTGGTTCACCCCTCCACTTT. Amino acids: CASRTGLGGSPLHF.